This record concerns one T cell receptor (beta chain) sequence. Repertoires were generated with immunoSEQ multiplex PCR, while TCRdb's copy carries only in-frame clones and drops some. Of about 9,800 clones in the sample, over 60% are singletons; the top ten hold about 26%. This CDR3 is built from 17 residues. Germline CDR1 and CDR2: LGHNA and YNFKEQ. V was clipped by 0 bases and J by 0 bases, with 11 bases between them. This sample is drawn from a study of tissue T cells after allogeneic stem cell transplantation. The rearrangement uses TRBV4-2 and TRBJ1-4; D call uncertain. The TCR originated in a male donor older than 55 with lung cancer. This specimen was tissue from the stomach, taken at autopsy. The CDR3 coding sequence is TGTGCCAGCAGCCAAGATCCCTTTGGTTCAACTAATGAAAAACTGTTTTTT. It codes for CASSQDPFGSTNEKLFF.